This T cell receptor beta chain was obtained from a study of shared T cell receptors in the human thymus. Here immunoSEQ multiplex PCR was the method, and the copy in TCRdb shows in-frame clones only, minus some. The sample carries hundreds of thousands of clones, about 87% recorded once. This CDR3 comprises 17 residues. Germline V gene lookup returns CDR1 MDHEN and CDR2 SYDVKM. The ends lost 7 bases at V and 0 bases at J; junction bases unmatched: 8. The sample also formed part of further work on human thymus T cells. As reported in that work: Donation was from healthy Finnish infants who were having corrective surgery that addressed congenital heart defects.

The V call is TRBV28, the J call TRBJ2-1, with TRBD2 identical over 11 bases. The receptor comes from a boy under two years old with a congenital heart defect. Sequenced: thymocytes. This chain's CDR3 is CASTPSGRPSSYNEQFF. The CDR3 nucleotides read TGTGCCAGCACCCCTAGCGGGAGGCCCAGCTCCTACAATGAGCAGTTCTTC.